The clone carrying this T cell receptor beta chain was seen just once. This specimen comes from a study of blood T cell repertoires in COVID-19. TCRdb's table, derived via immunoSEQ multiplex PCR, lists solely in-frame clones and lacks some. The repertoire has about 210,000 clones, approximately 81% of them found once; the top ten carry about 8.9%. Deletions cut 6 bases from V and 6 bases from J, with 13 bases between. The CDR3 totals 13 residues. This sequence was found in a woman aged 45-65 years with acute COVID-19. The sample was PBMCs or T cells enriched from blood (not recorded which). V is TRBV12-3 or TRBV12-4 and J is TRBJ2-3; no definite D call. The CDR3 loop is CASSPPPPDTQYF. CDR3 bases: TGTGCCAGCAGCCCCCCTCCCCCGGATACGCAGTATTTT.